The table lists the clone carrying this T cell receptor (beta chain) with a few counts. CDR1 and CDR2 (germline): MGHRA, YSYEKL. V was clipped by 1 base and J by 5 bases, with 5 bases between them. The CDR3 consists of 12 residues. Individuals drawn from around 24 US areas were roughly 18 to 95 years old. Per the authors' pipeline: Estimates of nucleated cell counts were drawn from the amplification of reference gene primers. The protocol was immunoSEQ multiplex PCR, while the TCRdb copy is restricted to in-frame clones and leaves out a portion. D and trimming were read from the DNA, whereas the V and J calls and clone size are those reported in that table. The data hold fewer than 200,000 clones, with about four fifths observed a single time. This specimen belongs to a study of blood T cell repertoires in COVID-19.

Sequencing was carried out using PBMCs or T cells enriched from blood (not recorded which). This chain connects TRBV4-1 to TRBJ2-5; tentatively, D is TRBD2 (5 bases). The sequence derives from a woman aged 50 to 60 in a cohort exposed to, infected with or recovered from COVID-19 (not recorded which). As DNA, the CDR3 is TGCGCCAGCAGCCAAGCGGGGGAGACCCAGTACTTC. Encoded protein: CASSQAGETQYF.